The 16 T cell receptor beta chains reported below all come from one sample, sequenced in a study of blood T cell repertoires in COVID-19. This table comes from immunoSEQ multiplex PCR, and its TCRdb copy is limited to in-frame clones, with some not included. The sample lists tens of thousands of clones, 80% seen once, with 4.5% to 5.5% in the top ten. The sample comprised peripheral blood. Receptor source: a woman between 65 and 79 years old with acute or convalescent COVID-19.

The count of this clone is one. This chain connects TRBV6-2 or TRBV6-3 to TRBJ1-1; the match to TRBD1 covers 10 bases. CDR1 is MNHEY, CDR2 SVGEGT, per germline. This CDR3 has 16 residues. Germline trimming cut 6 bases from V and 5 bases from J; bases unmatched to any gene: 12. The CDR3 here is CASSYGTGVIRTEAFF. CDR3 bases: TGTGCCAGCAGCTATGGGACAGGGGTTATTCGGACTGAAGCTTTCTTT.

V is TRBV3-1 (or the pseudogene TRBV3-2) and J is TRBJ2-7; 9 nucleotides match TRBD2. This CDR3 is built from 13 residues. With V trimmed by 3 bases and J by 6 bases, 3 bases remained unmatched. Germline V lookup: CDR1 LGHDT, CDR2 YNNKEL (reference sequence). The CDR3 DNA reads as TGTGCCAGCAGCCAGGCTAGCGGGGTCGAGCAGTACTTC. It is translated as CASSQASGVEQYF.

The chain couples TRBV9 to TRBJ2-1; no reliable D call. Germline CDR1 reads SGDLS; CDR2 reads YYNGEE. Trimming cost V 3 bases and J 6 bases, with 7 bases left between them. The CDR3 consists of 12 residues. The CDR3 DNA reads as TGTGCCAGCAGCGCCCCGTCCAATGAGCAGTTCTTC. Protein product: CASSAPSNEQFF.

The rearrangement uses TRBV27 and TRBJ2-5; 10 nucleotides line up with TRBD2. In germline, CDR1 is MNHEY, CDR2 SMNVEV (reference sequence). The trim removed 6 bases at V and 1 base at J, leaving 8 bases unmatched. The CDR3 has 16 amino acids. The CDR3 nucleotides are TGTGCCAGCAGGGTATCTAGCGGGGGTGTCCAAGAGACCCAGTACTTC. This encodes CASRVSSGGVQETQYF.

The rearrangement uses TRBV2 and TRBJ1-6; 8 nucleotides line up with TRBD1. V was clipped by 7 bases and J by 0 bases; unmatched bases: 8. The CDR3 totals 17 residues. Germline CDR1 SNHLY, CDR2 FYNNEI. The CDR3 coding sequence is TGTGCCAGCACTGGACAGGGACTGAGCTCCTATAATTCACCCCTCCACTTT. Its translation: CASTGQGLSSYNSPLHF.

The rearrangement uses TRBV2 and TRBJ1-5, with D maybe TRBD1 (6 bases). CDR1 and CDR2 from the germline V gene are SNHLY and FYNNEI. Trimming cost V 6 bases and J 1 base, with 13 bases left between them. The CDR3 loop spans 15 amino acids. CDR3 sequence: CASRAQGLSNQPQHF. CDR3 DNA: TGTGCCAGCAGAGCTCAGGGGTTGAGCAATCAGCCCCAGCATTTT.

V and J are TRBV7-2 and TRBJ1-1; TRBD1 matches at 9 bases. Germline CDR1 and CDR2: SGHTA and FQGNSA. The CDR3 extends over 15 amino acids. Trimming at V came to 4 bases and at J to 4 bases, leaving 7 bases not matched to a gene. CDR3 DNA sequence: TGTGCCAGCAGCTACTCACAGGGGGCGGGCACTGAAGCTTTCTTT. It translates to CASSYSQGAGTEAFF.

V usage is TRBV19 and J usage is TRBJ2-3; 13 bases align to TRBD2. The CDR3 is made up of 17 amino acids. CDR1 LNHDA and CDR2 SQIVND come from the germline V gene (reference sequence). V dropped 4 bases and J dropped 0; count of bases not matched to a gene: 4. The CDR3 coding sequence is TGTGCCAGTAGTAAGACTAGCGGGGGGACTAGCACAGATACGCAGTATTTT. Protein sequence: CASSKTSGGTSTDTQYF.

V is TRBV7-2 and J is TRBJ2-1, with D tentatively TRBD2 (6 bases). This CDR3 contains 15 residues. Per germline, CDR1 SGHTA and CDR2 FQGNSA. The V and J ends lost 3 bases and 8 bases respectively, with 17 bases between them. CDR3 in amino acids: CASSFTGPPGDEQFF. For the CDR3, the DNA is TGTGCCAGCAGCTTCACGGGCCCGCCGGGGGATGAGCAGTTCTTC.

This sequence joins TRBV27 and TRBJ1-2, with 10 bases identical to TRBD1. Losses at the gene ends were 0 bases for V and 6 bases for J; bases not matched to a gene: 4. The CDR3 runs to 15 residues. Germline lookup yields CDR1 MNHEY and CDR2 SMNVEV (reference sequence). The CDR3 protein is CASSLSRGQGNGYTF. For the CDR3, the DNA is TGTGCCAGCAGTTTATCGAGGGGACAGGGGAATGGCTACACCTTC.

The CDR3 DNA follows: TGTGCCAGCAGCTTAAGTAGTCCTGAAGCTTTCTTT. Encoded protein: CASSLSSPEAFF. This chain uses TRBV7-9 with TRBJ1-1; D is uncertain. With 2 bases removed from V and 6 bases from J, the gap between germline ends came to 7 bases. This CDR3 region has 12 residues. In germline, CDR1 is SEHNR, CDR2 FQNEAQ (reference sequence).

The chain couples TRBV4-1 to TRBJ2-5; 11 positions agree with TRBD2. V trimming: 5 bases; J trimming: 2 bases; junction bases outside the gene matches: 10. This CDR3 spans 17 amino acids. CDR1 is MGHRA, CDR2 YSYEKL, per germline. CDR3 bases: TGCGCCAGCAGCTACCGCCCTAGCGGGGGGATGCAAGAGACCCAGTACTTC. It translates to CASSYRPSGGMQETQYF.

This chain joins TRBV7-9 and TRBJ2-1; perhaps TRBD1 as D (5 bases). Germline loops: CDR1 SEHNR, CDR2 FQNEAQ (reference sequence). The germline V and J ends were trimmed by 0 bases and 7 bases, with 19 bases remaining between them. This CDR3 contains 17 residues. CDR3 amino acids: CASSLALRGILTNEQFF. CDR3 DNA sequence: TGTGCCAGCAGCTTAGCGCTAAGGGGTATCCTTACGAATGAGCAGTTCTTC.

The chain links TRBV5-1 to TRBJ1-2; no clear D gene. The CDR3 has 13 amino acids. The germline V gene encodes CDR1 SGHRS and CDR2 YFSETQ. With 2 bases removed from V and 2 bases from J, the gap between germline ends came to 7 bases. In DNA, the CDR3 is TGCGCCAGCAGCTTCAACAGCAACTATGGCTACACCTTC. As protein: CASSFNSNYGYTF.

This chain connects TRBV5-6 to TRBJ2-4; D may be TRBD1 (6 bases). The V gene lost 2 bases and the J gene lost 0 bases, with 15 bases spanning the gap. The germline V gene has CDR1 SGHDT and CDR2 YYEEEE. This CDR3 has 17 residues. The CDR3 nucleotides are TGTGCCAGCAGCTTACAAGTCCAGGGGCTAGCCAAAAACATTCAGTACTTC. It encodes CASSLQVQGLAKNIQYF.

The rearrangement joins TRBV4-1 to TRBJ1-6, with D maybe TRBD1 (5 bases). Germline lookup yields CDR1 MGHRA and CDR2 YSYEKL. The ends were cut back, 3 bases at V and 0 bases at J, with 15 bases in the middle. The CDR3 totals 18 residues. Written as DNA, the CDR3 is TGCGCCAGCAGCCAGGCTCCCCAGGGAAGCTCCTATAATTCACCCCTCCACTTT. Residues: CASSQAPQGSSYNSPLHF.